The 9 T cell receptor beta chains below all came from one sample that was sequenced in a study of a mutant IDH1 vaccine in newly diagnosed glioma. Time point given: baseline, week 1 (first vaccination visit). Treatment: pre-vaccination baseline after standard-of-care therapy. Here immunoSEQ multiplex PCR was the method, and the copy in TCRdb shows in-frame clones only, minus some. The table shows roughly 51,000 clones, with 75% to 90% occurring only once. Specimen: PBMCs, collected from a glioma patient treated with radiotherapy, temozolomide or both. The receptors were sampled from a man in his forties with glioma.

J is TRBJ2-5 and V is TRBV5-6, with unresolved D. Per the germline V gene, CDR1 is SGHDT and CDR2 is YYEEEE. Trimming took 4 bases from V and 5 from J, leaving 9 bases between them. The length of the CDR3 is 12 residues. CDR3 nucleotide sequence: TGTGCCAGCAGCCTGGATCGGGAGACCCAGTACTTC. Residues: CASSLDRETQYF.

V and J are TRBV7-8 and TRBJ1-2; the D is unclear. Trimming shortened V by 1 base and J by 2 bases, and 11 bases separated the two germline ends. This CDR3 has 15 amino acids. The germline gives CDR1 SGHVS, CDR2 FQNEAQ. Here the CDR3 reads CASSLGPGWNYGYTF. As DNA, the CDR3 is TGTGCCAGCAGCTTAGGTCCAGGATGGAACTATGGCTACACCTTC.

The chain uses TRBV5-1 and TRBJ2-3; possibly TRBD2 for D (6 bases). CDR1 is SGHRS and CDR2 is YFSETQ in the germline V gene. The CDR3 length is 14 residues. V was shortened by 6 bases and J by 2 bases, with 13 bases between the two germline ends. The CDR3 nucleotides are TGCGCCAGCAATGGAGGGAGTCCCACAGATACGCAGTATTTT. Encoded protein: CASNGGSPTDTQYF.

The chain links TRBV5-1 to TRBJ2-3, with D possibly TRBD1 on 5 matching bases. With 0 bases removed from V and 2 bases from J, the gap between germline ends came to 13 bases. The CDR3 length is 16 residues. In germline, CDR1 is SGHRS, CDR2 YFSETQ. CDR3: CASSLELAGYTDTQYF. The CDR3 DNA sequence: TGCGCCAGCAGCTTGGAATTGGCAGGGTACACAGATACGCAGTATTTT.

This clone was detected once. The chain couples TRBV28 to TRBJ2-6; maybe TRBD2 (5 bases). Germline lookup yields CDR1 MDHEN and CDR2 SYDVKM. The V and J ends lost 1 base and 0 bases respectively, with 7 bases between them. There are 16 residues in the CDR3. The CDR3 bases are TGTGCCAGCAGTTTATCGGGAAGCTCTGGGGCCAACGTCCTGACTTTC. This codes for CASSLSGSSGANVLTF.

The rearrangement uses TRBV7-9 and TRBJ2-3, with a tentative D call TRBD2 (5 bases). Between the trimmed V and J ends, which lost 4 bases and 6 bases, there was a span of 14 bases. Germline CDR1 is SEHNR and CDR2 is FQNEAQ (reference sequence). The CDR3 sequence is 14 residues long. The CDR3 DNA reads as TGTGCCAGCAGCTCATATAGCGAAAAGGATACGCAGTATTTT. Translated, it gives CASSSYSEKDTQYF.

The gene calls are TRBV7-9 and TRBJ2-7; 9 bases agree with TRBD2. The CDR3 contains 14 residues. Germline V gives CDR1 SEHNR, CDR2 FQNEAQ (reference sequence). The ends lost 8 bases at V and 3 bases at J; junction bases unmatched: 8. In nucleotides, the CDR3 is TGTGCCAGCTTCCGGCTAGCGGGACGCTACGAGCAGTACTTC. Residues: CASFRLAGRYEQYF.

V is TRBV4-1 and J is TRBJ2-5; no reliable D call. The V gene lost 0 bases and the J gene lost 5 bases, with 13 bases spanning the gap. The CDR3 sequence is 15 residues long. The germline gives CDR1 MGHRA, CDR2 YSYEKL. CDR3 in amino acids: CASSQEAHPRETQYF. The CDR3, as DNA: TGCGCCAGCAGCCAAGAGGCACACCCAAGGGAGACCCAGTACTTC.

The rearrangement links TRBV10-3 to TRBJ1-1; no reliable D call. The CDR3 is 13 residues long. Germline V gene data show CDR1 as ENHRY and CDR2 as SYGVKD. The V and J ends lost 4 bases and 4 bases respectively, with 10 bases between them. The CDR3 sequence: CAISGSETTEAFF. CDR3 DNA: TGTGCCATCAGTGGTTCCGAAACCACTGAAGCTTTCTTT.